This is a list of T cell receptor beta chains from one sample in a study of radiotherapy plus CTLA-4 blockade in lung cancer. Sequenced by immunoSEQ multiplex PCR; TCRdb stores in-frame clones only, minus some. Found here are over 50,000 clones, roughly 80% of them singletons; the top ten hold approximately 15%. The source material was peripheral blood, sampled from a patient treated with radiotherapy plus ipilimumab. These receptors were collected from a human donor with non-small cell lung cancer who had a complete response to radiotherapy plus ipilimumab. CDR3s include the opening cysteine and the closing phenylalanine or tryptophan. The order of the fields is clone size, V gene, J gene, D gene, CDR3 DNA, CDR3 protein. The D gene is left open where the match is weak. Some rows have no size entry. The others give once, few or many, or a class for an expanded clone.

>medium-sized|TRBV7-2|TRBJ1-4|NA
TGTGCCAGCAGCTTATTCGCAGGGGAGCGTGAAAAACTGTTTTTT
CASSLFAGEREKLFF
>NA|TRBV4-1|TRBJ1-4|TRBD1
TGCGCCAGCAGCCCGACAGGGTTAAATGAAAAACTGTTTTTT
CASSPTGLNEKLFF
>NA|TRBV6-5|TRBJ2-4|TRBD2
TGTGCCAGCAGGACCGGGACTAGCGGGAGTTACATTCAGTACTTC
CASRTGTSGSYIQYF
>NA|TRBV5-4|TRBJ2-5|TRBD2
TGTGCCAGCAGCTTCCTACTAGCGGGCCAAGAGACCCAGTACTTC
CASSFLLAGQETQYF
>once|TRBV6-5|TRBJ2-1|TRBD2
TGTGCCAGCAGTTACCGGGGGGGGCGGGAGCTCTATGAGCAGTTCTTC
CASSYRGGRELYEQFF
>once|TRBV18|TRBJ2-7|NA
TGTGCCAGCTCACCAGTTGAGGGTTCGACTTACGAGCAGTACTTC
CASSPVEGSTYEQYF
>few|TRBV7-2|TRBJ1-3|NA
TGTGCCAGCAGCTTAGTCGGAGCTTACGGAGACACCATATATTTT
CASSLVGAYGDTIYF
>NA|TRBV29-1|TRBJ2-6|NA
TGCAGCGTTCGGGACTTGAGCTCTGGGGCCAACGTCCTGACTTTC
CSVRDLSSGANVLTF
>NA|TRBV5-1|TRBJ2-3|NA
TGCGCCAGCAGCTTGGGGACTAGCACAGATACGCAGTATTTT
CASSLGTSTDTQYF
>NA|TRBV9|TRBJ2-4|NA
TGTGCCAGCAGCGCAGGGTTATTAGCCAAAAACATTCAGTACTTC
CASSAGLLAKNIQYF
>few|TRBV4-3|TRBJ2-3|NA
TGCGCCAGCAGCCAAGAAGGGTCGGGGAGCGGACTCACAGATACGCAGTATTTT
CASSQEGSGSGLTDTQYF
>NA|TRBV29-1|TRBJ2-2|TRBD1
TGCAGCGCTGCGACAGGGACGAACACCGGGGAGCTGTTTTTT
CSAATGTNTGELFF
>few|TRBV25-1|TRBJ1-4|TRBD1
TGTGCCAGCAGTCCAGGGACAGCCAGCGGAAATGAAAAACTGTTTTTT
CASSPGTASGNEKLFF
>NA|TRBV6-6|TRBJ1-5|NA
TGTGCCAGCAGTTACTCGCCGGTTCAGCCCCAGCATTTT
CASSYSPVQPQHF
>NA|TRBV30|TRBJ1-5|NA
TGTGCCTGGTCTGGAGGCAGTGATCAGCCCCAGCATTTT
CAWSGGSDQPQHF
>once|TRBV19|TRBJ1-1|TRBD1
TGTGCCAGTAGACATGGACAGGGGGCGCACGGCACTGAAGCTTTCTTT
CASRHGQGAHGTEAFF
>NA|TRBV5-5|TRBJ1-2|NA
TGTGCCAGCAGCTCCCGACAGGTGGGCTATGGCTACACCTTC
CASSSRQVGYGYTF
>NA|TRBV25-1|TRBJ2-3|TRBD1
TGTGCCAGCAGTGAATATGGGACAGGAACCTCTAGCACAGATACGCAGTATTTT
CASSEYGTGTSSTDTQYF
>NA|TRBV9|TRBJ2-3|TRBD2
TGTGCCAGCAGCGTAGTGAAGGGAGGGGAAGATACGCAGTATTTT
CASSVVKGGEDTQYF
>NA|TRBV5-4|TRBJ2-3|TRBD2
TGTGCCAGCAGCTCGGAGCGGGGGATCACAGATACGCAGTATTTT
CASSSERGITDTQYF
>NA|TRBV7-2|TRBJ2-1|NA
TGTGCCAGCAGCGTATGGGGGGGGCGGGGAAGCGAGCAGTTCTTC
CASSVWGGRGSEQFF
>NA|TRBV4-3|TRBJ2-1|TRBD2
TGCGCCAGCAGCCAAGCCCGACTAGCGGGGGGGCGGGAGCAGTTCTTC
CASSQARLAGGREQFF
>once|TRBV19|TRBJ2-2|TRBD2
TGTGCCAGTAGCCCTACTAGCGGGAGGTCGCTGGGCGGGGAGCTGTTTTTT
CASSPTSGRSLGGELFF
>once|TRBV30|TRBJ1-2|NA
TGTGCCTGGAGCGAAAGACCAGGGGTTTTGGCCGGCTACACCTTC
CAWSERPGVLAGYTF
>NA|TRBV18|TRBJ2-3|TRBD2
TGTGCCAGCTCACCAGGGACTAGCGGGACCAGCACAGATACGCAGTATTTT
CASSPGTSGTSTDTQYF
>NA|TRBV7-9|TRBJ2-1|TRBD1
TGTGCCAGCAGCTTAGATTTGACAGGGTTTAACGATGAGCAGTTCTTC
CASSLDLTGFNDEQFF
>NA|TRBV9|TRBJ1-4|TRBD1
TGTGCCAGCAGCGTAGAATCAGGGGGTGGTGAAAAACTGTTTTTT
CASSVESGGGEKLFF
>NA|TRBV7-2|TRBJ1-4|TRBD1
TGTGCCAGCAGCTCGGGACAGAGTGGAAAACTGTTTTTT
CASSSGQSGKLFF
>once|TRBV7-2|TRBJ2-1|NA
TGTGCCAGCAGCTTAATAGGGGAACCTATTTACAATGAGCAGTTCTTC
CASSLIGEPIYNEQFF
>NA|TRBV25-1|TRBJ2-1|NA
TGTGCCAGCAGTCAACACGGCAGGGCCTCCTACAATGAGCAGTTCTTC
CASSQHGRASYNEQFF
>few|TRBV27|TRBJ2-3|TRBD2
TGTGCCAGCAGTTCCCCCCCGGGACTAGCGGAGATGGTGGACACAGATACGCAGTATTTT
CASSSPPGLAEMVDTDTQYF
>NA|TRBV7-8|TRBJ2-1|NA
TGTGCCAGCAGCCCCCCAACAGGGTTCTCCAATGAGCAGTTCTTC
CASSPPTGFSNEQFF
>NA|TRBV6-1|TRBJ1-1|NA
TGTGCCAGCAGGATGGGGAGGGGTGTCACTGAAGCTTTCTTT
CASRMGRGVTEAFF
>NA|TRBV7-2|TRBJ2-5|TRBD2
TGTGCCAGCAGCCCAGGAGGCGGGAGAGAGACCCAGTACTTC
CASSPGGGRETQYF
>NA|TRBV19|TRBJ2-6|TRBD1
TGTGCCAGTAGTATACCGGGACAGGGTACTGGGGCCAACGTCCTGACTTTC
CASSIPGQGTGANVLTF
>NA|TRBV7-9|TRBJ2-5|NA
TGTGCCAGCAGCTTAGATGTCAGGGAAGAGACCCAGTACTTC
CASSLDVREETQYF
>NA|TRBV4-1|TRBJ2-1|TRBD2
TGCGCCAGCAGCCTGGGGGGGAGCTCCTACAATGAGCAGTTCTTC
CASSLGGSSYNEQFF
>NA|TRBV4-1|TRBJ1-4|TRBD1
TGCGCCAGCAGCCAAGAAAGGGGGCGCGGTAATGAAAAACTGTTTTTT
CASSQERGRGNEKLFF
>NA|TRBV6-6|TRBJ1-1|NA
TGTGCCAGCAGTATCGGACAGAACACTGAAGCTTTCTTT
CASSIGQNTEAFF
>NA|TRBV5-6|TRBJ2-4|TRBD1
TGTGCCAGCAGCTCGACAGGGGTGCTCGGCAAAAACATTCAGTACTTC
CASSSTGVLGKNIQYF
>NA|TRBV5-3|TRBJ1-2|NA
TGTGCCAGAAGCTCTGGGGAGGGACTGCGCTATGGCTACACCTTC
CARSSGEGLRYGYTF
>NA|TRBV7-2|TRBJ2-1|TRBD1
TGTGCCAGCAGCTCCGGGACAGGGTTCTACAATGAGCAGTTCTTC
CASSSGTGFYNEQFF
>once|TRBV6-5|TRBJ2-1|TRBD2
TGTGCCACGATGCTAGCGGGAGGTAATGAGCAGTTCTTC
CATMLAGGNEQFF
>NA|TRBV9|TRBJ2-1|TRBD2
TGTGCCAGCAGCGTAACGGGGGGCTACAATGAGCAGTTCTTC
CASSVTGGYNEQFF
>NA|TRBV10-3|TRBJ1-1|TRBD1
TGTGCCATCAGCCCTAGACAGGGGGCAGAGGAAGCTTTCTTT
CAISPRQGAEEAFF
>NA|TRBV5-5|TRBJ2-2|TRBD1
TGTGCCAGCAGCTTGGCGGGACAGGGTTGGGGGGAGCTGTTTTTT
CASSLAGQGWGELFF
>NA|TRBV30|TRBJ2-5|TRBD1
TGTGCCTGGAGCCAGGTCGGGACAGGGGAACGGGAGACCCAGTACTTC
CAWSQVGTGERETQYF
>NA|TRBV19|TRBJ2-1|TRBD2
TGTGCCAGTAATAGCGGGAGGACGAATGAGCAGTTCTTC
CASNSGRTNEQFF
>NA|TRBV6-5|TRBJ1-4|TRBD1
TGTGCCAGCAGGACAGGGGGGTCTAATGAAAAACTGTTTTTT
CASRTGGSNEKLFF
>few|TRBV7-9|TRBJ2-3|TRBD2
TGTGCCAGCAGCCGCGGGACTACCGAATTGGGGGATACGCAGTATTTT
CASSRGTTELGDTQYF
>NA|TRBV4-1|TRBJ1-4|NA
TGCGCCAGCAGCCCCGTAGCTACAACTAATGAAAAACTGTTTTTT
CASSPVATTNEKLFF